The clone carrying this TCR beta chain was detected ten times or more. Its antigen is unidentified. This specimen comes from a study of Graves' ophthalmopathy and Graves' hyperthyroidism. Trimming took off 5 bases at V and 4 bases at J, with 15 bases between the two ends. The CDR3 has 15 residues. The germline CDR1 and CDR2 sequences are PRHDT and FYEKMQ (reference sequence). Study observations and caveats: Most expanded clonotypes in thyroid above 0.001 frequency also showed up in blood.

Transcripts of RNA were the source for amplifying TCR beta CDR3 regions. First-round RT-PCR used HTBI primers; second-round multiplex PCR followed. TCRdb reprocessed the multiplex PCR reads via MiXCR and lists one record per CDR3 protein. The table records 57,000 or so distinct CDR3 sequences, approximately 47% of them present only once. J is TRBJ2-1 and V is TRBV13; TRBD1 might be the D (6 bases). The sample taken for sequencing was peripheral blood. This sequence originates from an adult woman with Graves' ophthalmopathy. CDR3 residues: CASSHRDTLYNEQFF. In DNA, the CDR3 is TGTGCCAGCAGCCACCGGGACACCCTATACAATGAGCAGTTCTTC.